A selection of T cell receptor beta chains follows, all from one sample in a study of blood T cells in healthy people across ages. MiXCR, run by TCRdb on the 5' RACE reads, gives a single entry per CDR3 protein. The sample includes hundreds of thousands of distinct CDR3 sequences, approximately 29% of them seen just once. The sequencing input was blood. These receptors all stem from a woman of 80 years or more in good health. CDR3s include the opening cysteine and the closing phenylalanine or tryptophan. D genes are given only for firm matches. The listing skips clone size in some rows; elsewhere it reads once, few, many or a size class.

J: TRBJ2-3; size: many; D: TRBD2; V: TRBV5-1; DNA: TGCGCCAGCAGCTTACTAGCGGGGGGTATAACTGATACGCAGTATTTT; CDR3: CASSLLAGGITDTQYF
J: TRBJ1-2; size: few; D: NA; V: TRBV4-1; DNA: TGCGCCAGCAGCCAGGACAGTGATGGCTACACCTTC; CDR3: CASSQDSDGYTF
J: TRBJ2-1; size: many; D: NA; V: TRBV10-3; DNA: TGTGCCATCAGTTCACAGGGGAGGAGTGAGCAGTTCTTC; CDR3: CAISSQGRSEQFF
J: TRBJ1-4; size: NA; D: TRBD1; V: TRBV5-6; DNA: TGTGCCAGCAGCTTGGAATTCGGACAGGGTAATGAAAAACTGTTTTTT; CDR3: CASSLEFGQGNEKLFF
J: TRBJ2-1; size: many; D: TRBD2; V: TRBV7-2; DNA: TGTGCCAGCAGCTTAGTAGCGGGGGAGATGAATGAGCAGTTCTTC; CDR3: CASSLVAGEMNEQFF
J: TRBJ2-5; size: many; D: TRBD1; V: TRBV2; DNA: TGTGCCAGCAGTAGAATAGACAGGGGCCAAGAGACCCAGTACTTC; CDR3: CASSRIDRGQETQYF
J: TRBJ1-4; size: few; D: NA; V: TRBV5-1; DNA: TGCGCCAGCAGCTTAGAACAGCCCAATGAAAAACTGTTTTTT; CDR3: CASSLEQPNEKLFF
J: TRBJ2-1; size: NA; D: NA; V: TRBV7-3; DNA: TGTGCCAGCAGCTCCAAGACAGGCTTTAATGAGCAGTTCTTC; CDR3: CASSSKTGFNEQFF
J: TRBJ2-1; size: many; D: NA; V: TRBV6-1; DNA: TGTGCCAGCAGTGAGAACAATGAGCAGTTCTTC; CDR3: CASSENNEQFF
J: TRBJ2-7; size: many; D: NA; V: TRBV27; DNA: TGTGCCAGCAGGCCGACAGGTACTGGGGAGCAGTACTTC; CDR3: CASRPTGTGEQYF
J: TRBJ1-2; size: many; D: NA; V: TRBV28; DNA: TGTGCCAGCAGTTCGGGGGAGGGCTACACCTTC; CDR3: CASSSGEGYTF
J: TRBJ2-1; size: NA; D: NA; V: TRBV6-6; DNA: TGTGCCAGCAATCGGGACCCCAGGGGGGATGAGCAGTTCTTC; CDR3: CASNRDPRGDEQFF
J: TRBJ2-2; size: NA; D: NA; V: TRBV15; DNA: TGTGCCACCAGCAGAGATGGTACTGGGGTGGGGAACACCGGGGAGCTGTTTTTT; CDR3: CATSRDGTGVGNTGELFF
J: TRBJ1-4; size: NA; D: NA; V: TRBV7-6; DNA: TGTGCCAGCAGCTTAGTTTTAGGGGCAACTAATGAAAAACTGTTTTTT; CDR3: CASSLVLGATNEKLFF
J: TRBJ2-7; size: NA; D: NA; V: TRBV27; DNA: TGTGCCAGCAGTTTAATCAACAGGATCAATGACGAGCAGTACTTC; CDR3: CASSLINRINDEQYF
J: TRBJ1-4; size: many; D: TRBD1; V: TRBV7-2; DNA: TGTGCCAGCAGCTCTTGGACAGGGACAAATGAAAAACTGTTTTTT; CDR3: CASSSWTGTNEKLFF
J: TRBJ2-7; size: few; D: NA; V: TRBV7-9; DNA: TGTGCCAGCAGCTTAGAATCCGGGGCAGGCTCCTACGAGCAGTACTTC; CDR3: CASSLESGAGSYEQYF
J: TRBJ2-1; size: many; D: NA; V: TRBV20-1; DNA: TGCAGTGCTAGCCCCGGGGGAGCTATCTACAATGAGCAGTTCTTC; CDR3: CSASPGGAIYNEQFF
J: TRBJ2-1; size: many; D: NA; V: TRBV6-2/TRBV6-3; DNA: TGTGCCAGCAGTTACCCTCCCTCCCTCGATGAGCAGTTCTTC; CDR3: CASSYPPSLDEQFF
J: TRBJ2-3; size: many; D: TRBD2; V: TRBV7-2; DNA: TGTGCCAGCAGCCGCACTCTCGGGGCGGGGGTCACAGATACGCAGTATTTT; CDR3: CASSRTLGAGVTDTQYF
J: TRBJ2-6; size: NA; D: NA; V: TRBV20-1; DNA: TGCAGTGCTAGAGAGGGGTCCCACTCTGGGGCCAACGTCCTGACTTTC; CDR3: CSAREGSHSGANVLTF
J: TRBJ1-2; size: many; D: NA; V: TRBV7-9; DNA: TGTGCCAGCAGCTCGCGGACTTATGGCTACACCTTC; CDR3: CASSSRTYGYTF
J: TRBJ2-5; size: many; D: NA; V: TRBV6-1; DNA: TGTGCCAGCAGTGAGTCAGGGGCGAGGCAAGAGACCCAGTACTTC; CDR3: CASSESGARQETQYF
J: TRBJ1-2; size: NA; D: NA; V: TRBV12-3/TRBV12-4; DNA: TGTGCCAGCAGCGGGCCCCAGGGACCCCCCCCTGATGGCTACACCTTC; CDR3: CASSGPQGPPPDGYTF
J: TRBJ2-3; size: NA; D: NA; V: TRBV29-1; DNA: TGCAGCGGTAGTTTGCTGGAAGATACGCAGTATTTT; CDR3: CSGSLLEDTQYF
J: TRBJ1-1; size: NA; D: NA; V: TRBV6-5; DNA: TGTGCCAGCACCATACACAGGGCGAACACTGAAGCTTTCTTT; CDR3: CASTIHRANTEAFF
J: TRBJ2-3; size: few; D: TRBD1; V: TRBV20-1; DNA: TGCAGTGCTAGGGGTGCCGGGACAGGGCGCACAGATACGCAGTATTTT; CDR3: CSARGAGTGRTDTQYF
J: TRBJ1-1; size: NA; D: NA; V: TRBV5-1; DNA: TGCGCCAGCAGCTTGGAAGGTCATAACGCCGAAGCTTTCTTT; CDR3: CASSLEGHNAEAFF
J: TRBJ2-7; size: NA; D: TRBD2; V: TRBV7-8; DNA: TGTGCCAGCAGCTTCGAAGTGCGGGGGGAAAGATGCTACGAGCAGTACTTC; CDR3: CASSFEVRGERCYEQYF
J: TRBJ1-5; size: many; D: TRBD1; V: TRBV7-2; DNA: TGTGCCAGCAGCTTAGGGACAGGGTTCAATCAGCCCCAGCATTTT; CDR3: CASSLGTGFNQPQHF
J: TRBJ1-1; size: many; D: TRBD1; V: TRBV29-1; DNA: TGCAGCGTACTCACAGGGGGATTGAACACTGAAGCTTTCTTT; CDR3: CSVLTGGLNTEAFF
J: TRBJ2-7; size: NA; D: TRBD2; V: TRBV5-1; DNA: TGCGCCAGCAGCTTGATGGAGGGAGGGTACGAGCAGTACTTC; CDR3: CASSLMEGGYEQYF
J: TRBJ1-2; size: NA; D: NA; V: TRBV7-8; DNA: TGTGCCAGCAGCGTTGGACGGATCTATGGCTACACCTTC; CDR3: CASSVGRIYGYTF
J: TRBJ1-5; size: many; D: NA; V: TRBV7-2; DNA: TGTGCCAGCAGCTCCGCGCCCAATCAGCCCCAGCATTTT; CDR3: CASSSAPNQPQHF
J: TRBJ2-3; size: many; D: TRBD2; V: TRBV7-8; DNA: TGTGCCAGCAGCTTGAGCGGGGGGGCCAGCACAGATACGCAGTATTTT; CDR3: CASSLSGGASTDTQYF
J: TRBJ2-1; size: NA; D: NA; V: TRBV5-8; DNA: TGTGCCAGCAGCGTTGGGCTCGTAGAAGAGACCCAGTTCTTC; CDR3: CASSVGLVEETQFF
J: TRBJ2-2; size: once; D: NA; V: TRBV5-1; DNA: TGCGCCAGTACGGTGGAGGGGCGAACCGGGGAGCTGTTTTTT; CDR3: CASTVEGRTGELFF
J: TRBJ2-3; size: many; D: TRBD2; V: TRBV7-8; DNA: TGTGCCAGCAGCTTAGAACTAGCGGGGAGCACAGATACGCAGTATTTT; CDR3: CASSLELAGSTDTQYF
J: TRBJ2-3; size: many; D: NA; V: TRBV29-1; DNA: TGCAGCGTTTCCATCAGGACAGGCACAGATACGCAGTATTTT; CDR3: CSVSIRTGTDTQYF
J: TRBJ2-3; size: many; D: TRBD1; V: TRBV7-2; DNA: TGTGCCAGCAGTTCCAGGGGGCGGACAGATACGCAGTATTTT; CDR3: CASSSRGRTDTQYF
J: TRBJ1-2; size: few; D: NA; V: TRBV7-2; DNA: TGTGCCAGCAGCTTAAACTCGCGCCTTAACTATGGCTACACCTTC; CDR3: CASSLNSRLNYGYTF
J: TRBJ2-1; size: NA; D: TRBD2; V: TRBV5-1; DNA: TGCGCCAGCAGCGCGACTAGCGGGAGTTGCAATGAGCAGTTCTTC; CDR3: CASSATSGSCNEQFF
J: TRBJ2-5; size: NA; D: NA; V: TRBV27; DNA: TGTGCCAGCAGTTCGAGTGGGCAGGGAAGTATGGAGACCCAGTACTTC; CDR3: CASSSSGQGSMETQYF
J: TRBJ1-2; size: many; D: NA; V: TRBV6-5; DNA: TGTGCCAGCAGTTACTCAGAGAGGGATGGCTACACCTTC; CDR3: CASSYSERDGYTF
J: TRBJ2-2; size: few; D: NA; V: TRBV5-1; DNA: TGCGCCAGCAGCCGCCTCCGAGGGGGGATCGGCACCGGGGAGCTGTTTTTT; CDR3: CASSRLRGGIGTGELFF
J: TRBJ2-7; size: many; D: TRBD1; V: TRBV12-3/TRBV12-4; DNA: TGTGCCAGCAGTTCCCCAGGGGGACGCGAGCAGTACTTC; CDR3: CASSSPGGREQYF
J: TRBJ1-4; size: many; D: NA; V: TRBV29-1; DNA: TGCAGCGTTGACCCCGGTGAGGAAAAACTGTTTTTT; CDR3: CSVDPGEEKLFF
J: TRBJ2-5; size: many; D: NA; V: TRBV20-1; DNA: TGCAGTGCTAGGCAGGGGAGTCGGAGGGAGACCCAGTACTTC; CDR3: CSARQGSRRETQYF
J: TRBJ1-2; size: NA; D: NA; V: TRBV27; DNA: TGTGCCAGCAGTTTCAGCAGGGAGAACTATGGCTACACCTTC; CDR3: CASSFSRENYGYTF
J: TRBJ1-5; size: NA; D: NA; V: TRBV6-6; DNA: TGTGCCAGCAGGTACGGGGGATGGGACCAGCCCCAGCATTTT; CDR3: CASRYGGWDQPQHF
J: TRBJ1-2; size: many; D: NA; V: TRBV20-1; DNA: TGCAGTGCTAGCGGACACAACTATGGCTACACCTTC; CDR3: CSASGHNYGYTF
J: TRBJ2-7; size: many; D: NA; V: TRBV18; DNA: TGTGCCAGCTCACCACCGTCGGGGTTCGACGAGCAGTACTTC; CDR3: CASSPPSGFDEQYF
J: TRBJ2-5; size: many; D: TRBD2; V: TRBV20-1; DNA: TGCAGTGCCCCCAGGAAGGGAGGGGAGACCCAGTACTTC; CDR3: CSAPRKGGETQYF
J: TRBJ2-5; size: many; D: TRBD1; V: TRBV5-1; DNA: TGCGCCAGCAGCTTGGCGGGACAGGGGAAGGGAGAGACCCAGTACTTC; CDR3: CASSLAGQGKGETQYF
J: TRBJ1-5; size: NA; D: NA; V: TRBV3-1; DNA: TGTGCCAGCAGCCAAGATCTCCGGCAGCCCCAGCATTTT; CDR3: CASSQDLRQPQHF